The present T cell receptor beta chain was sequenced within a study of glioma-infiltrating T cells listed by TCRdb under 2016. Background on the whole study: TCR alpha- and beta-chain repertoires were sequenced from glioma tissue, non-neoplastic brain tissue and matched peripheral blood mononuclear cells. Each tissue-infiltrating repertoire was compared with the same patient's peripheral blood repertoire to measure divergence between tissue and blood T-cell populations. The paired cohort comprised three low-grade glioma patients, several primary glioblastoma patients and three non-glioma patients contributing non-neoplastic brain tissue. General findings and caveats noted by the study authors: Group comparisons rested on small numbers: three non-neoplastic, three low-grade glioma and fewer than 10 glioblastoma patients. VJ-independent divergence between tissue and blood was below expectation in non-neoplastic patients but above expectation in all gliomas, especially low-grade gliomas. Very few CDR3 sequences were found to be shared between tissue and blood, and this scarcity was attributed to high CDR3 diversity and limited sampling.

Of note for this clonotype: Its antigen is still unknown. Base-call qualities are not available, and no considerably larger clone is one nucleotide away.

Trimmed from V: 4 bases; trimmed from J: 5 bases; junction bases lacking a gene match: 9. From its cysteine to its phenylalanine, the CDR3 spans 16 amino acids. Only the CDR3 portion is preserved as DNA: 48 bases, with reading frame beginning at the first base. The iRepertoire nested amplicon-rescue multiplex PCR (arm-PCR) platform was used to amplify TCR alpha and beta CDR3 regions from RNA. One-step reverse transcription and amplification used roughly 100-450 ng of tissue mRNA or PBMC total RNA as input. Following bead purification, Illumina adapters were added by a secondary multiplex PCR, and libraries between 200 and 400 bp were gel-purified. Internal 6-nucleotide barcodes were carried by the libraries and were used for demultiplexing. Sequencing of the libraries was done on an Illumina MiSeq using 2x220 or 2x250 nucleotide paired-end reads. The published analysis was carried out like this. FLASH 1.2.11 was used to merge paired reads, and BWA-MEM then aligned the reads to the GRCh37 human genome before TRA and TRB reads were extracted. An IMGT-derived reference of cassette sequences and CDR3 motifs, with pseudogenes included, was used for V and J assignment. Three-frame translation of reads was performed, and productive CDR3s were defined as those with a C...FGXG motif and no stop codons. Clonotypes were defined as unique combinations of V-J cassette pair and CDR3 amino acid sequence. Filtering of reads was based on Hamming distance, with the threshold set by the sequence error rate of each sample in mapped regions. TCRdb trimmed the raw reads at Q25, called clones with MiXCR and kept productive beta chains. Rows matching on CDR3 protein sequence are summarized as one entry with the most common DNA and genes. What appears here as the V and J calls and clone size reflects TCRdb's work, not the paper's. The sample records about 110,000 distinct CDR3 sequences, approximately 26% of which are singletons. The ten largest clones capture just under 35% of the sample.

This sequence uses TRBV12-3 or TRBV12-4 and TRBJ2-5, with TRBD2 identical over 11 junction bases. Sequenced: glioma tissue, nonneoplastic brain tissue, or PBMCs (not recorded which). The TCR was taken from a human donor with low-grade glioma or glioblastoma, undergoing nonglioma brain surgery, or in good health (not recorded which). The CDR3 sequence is CASSSSGRTIGETQYF. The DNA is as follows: TGTGCCAGCAGTTCTAGCGGGAGGACAATAGGGGAGACCCAGTACTTC.